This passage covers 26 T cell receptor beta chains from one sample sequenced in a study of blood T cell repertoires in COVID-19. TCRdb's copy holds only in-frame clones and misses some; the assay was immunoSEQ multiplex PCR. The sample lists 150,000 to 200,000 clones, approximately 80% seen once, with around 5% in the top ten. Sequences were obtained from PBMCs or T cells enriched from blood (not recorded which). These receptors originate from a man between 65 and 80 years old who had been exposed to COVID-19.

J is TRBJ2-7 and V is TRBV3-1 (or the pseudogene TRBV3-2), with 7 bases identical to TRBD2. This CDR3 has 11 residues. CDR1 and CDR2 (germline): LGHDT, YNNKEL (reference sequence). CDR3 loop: CEGGGLYEQYF. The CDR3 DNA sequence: TGTGAAGGCGGGGGTCTCTACGAGCAGTACTTC.

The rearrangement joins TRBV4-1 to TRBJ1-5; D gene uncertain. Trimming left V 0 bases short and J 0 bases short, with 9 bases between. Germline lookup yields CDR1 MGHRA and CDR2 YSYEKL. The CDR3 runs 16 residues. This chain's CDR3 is CASSQDGGASNQPQHF. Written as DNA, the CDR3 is TGCGCCAGCAGCCAAGATGGTGGAGCTAGCAATCAGCCCCAGCATTTT.

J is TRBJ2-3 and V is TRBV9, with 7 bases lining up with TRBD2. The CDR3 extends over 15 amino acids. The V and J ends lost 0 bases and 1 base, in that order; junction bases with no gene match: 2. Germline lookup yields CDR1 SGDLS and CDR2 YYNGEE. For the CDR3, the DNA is TGTGCCAGCAGCGTAGGGCTAGCGGGCACAGATACGCAGTATTTT. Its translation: CASSVGLAGTDTQYF.

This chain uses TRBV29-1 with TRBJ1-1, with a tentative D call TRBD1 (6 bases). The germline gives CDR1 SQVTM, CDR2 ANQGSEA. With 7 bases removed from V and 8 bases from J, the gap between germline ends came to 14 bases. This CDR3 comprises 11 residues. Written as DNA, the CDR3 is TGCAGCGGACTCGACAGGATAGAAGCTTTCTTT. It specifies CSGLDRIEAFF.

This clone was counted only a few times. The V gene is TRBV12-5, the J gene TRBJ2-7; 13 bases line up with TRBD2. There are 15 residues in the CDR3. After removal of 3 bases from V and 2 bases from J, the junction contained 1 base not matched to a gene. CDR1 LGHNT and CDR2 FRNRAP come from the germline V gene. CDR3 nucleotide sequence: TGTGCTAGTGGTTTTGGACTAGCGGGAGCCTACGAGCAGTACTTC. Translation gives CASGFGLAGAYEQYF. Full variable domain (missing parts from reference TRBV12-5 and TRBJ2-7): DARVTQTPRHKVTEMGQEVTMRCQPILGHNTVFWYRQTMMQGLELLAYFRNRAPLDDSGMPKDRFSAEMPDATLATLKIQPSEPRDSAVYFCASGFGLAGAYEQYFGPGTRLTVT.

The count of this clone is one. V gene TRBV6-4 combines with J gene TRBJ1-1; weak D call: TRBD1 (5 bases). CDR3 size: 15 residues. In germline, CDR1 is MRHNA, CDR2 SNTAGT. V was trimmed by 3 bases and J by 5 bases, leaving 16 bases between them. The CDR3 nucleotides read TGTGCCAGCAGTGAAACTGTTGGGGCGCGGACTGAAGCTTTCTTT. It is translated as CASSETVGARTEAFF.

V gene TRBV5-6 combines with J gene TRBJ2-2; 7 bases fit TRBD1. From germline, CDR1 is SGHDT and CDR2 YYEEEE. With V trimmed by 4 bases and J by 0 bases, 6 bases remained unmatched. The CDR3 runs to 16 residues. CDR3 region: CASSMWDSANTGELFF. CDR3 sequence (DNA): TGTGCCAGCAGCATGTGGGACAGCGCGAACACCGGGGAGCTGTTTTTT.

The CDR3 DNA is TGTGCCAGTAGTATGGGGCCGGAAGAATATGGCTACACCTTC. The encoded protein is CASSMGPEEYGYTF. The chain joins TRBV19 to TRBJ1-2; D is possibly TRBD1 (5 bases). The V gene lost 3 bases and the J gene lost 5 bases, with 13 bases spanning the gap. CDR3 length: 14 amino acids. In germline, CDR1 is LNHDA, CDR2 SQIVND (reference sequence).

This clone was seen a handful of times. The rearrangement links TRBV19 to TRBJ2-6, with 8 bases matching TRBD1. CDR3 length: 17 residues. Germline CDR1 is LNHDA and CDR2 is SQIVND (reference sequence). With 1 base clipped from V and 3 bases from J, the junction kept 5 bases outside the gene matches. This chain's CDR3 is CASSIGQGARGANVLTF. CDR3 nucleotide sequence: TGTGCCAGTAGTATAGGGCAGGGGGCGCGTGGGGCCAACGTCCTGACTTTC.

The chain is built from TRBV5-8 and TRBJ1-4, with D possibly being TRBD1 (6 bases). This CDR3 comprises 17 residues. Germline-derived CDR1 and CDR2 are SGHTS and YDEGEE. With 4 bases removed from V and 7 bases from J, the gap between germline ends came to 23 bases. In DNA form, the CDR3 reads TGTGCCAGCAGCCCCAGATCAAGGACAGATCCTTTTGAAAAACTGTTTTTT. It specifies CASSPRSRTDPFEKLFF.

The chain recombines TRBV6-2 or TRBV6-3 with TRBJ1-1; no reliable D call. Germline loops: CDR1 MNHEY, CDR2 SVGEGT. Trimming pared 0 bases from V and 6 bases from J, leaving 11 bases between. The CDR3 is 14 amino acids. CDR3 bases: TGTGCCAGCAGTTACTCTTATGAGAGGGCTGAAGCTTTCTTT. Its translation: CASSYSYERAEAFF.

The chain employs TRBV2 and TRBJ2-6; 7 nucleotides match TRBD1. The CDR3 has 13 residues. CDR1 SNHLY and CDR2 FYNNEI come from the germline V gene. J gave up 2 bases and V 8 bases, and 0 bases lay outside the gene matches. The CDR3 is CASDRAGANVLTF. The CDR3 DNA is TGTGCCAGCGACAGGGCTGGGGCCAACGTCCTGACTTTC.

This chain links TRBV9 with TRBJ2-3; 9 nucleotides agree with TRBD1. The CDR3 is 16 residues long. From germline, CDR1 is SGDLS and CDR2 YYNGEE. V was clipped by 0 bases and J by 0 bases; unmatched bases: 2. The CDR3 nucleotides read TGTGCCAGCAGCGTAGGGGACAGGGCTAGCACAGATACGCAGTATTTT. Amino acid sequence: CASSVGDRASTDTQYF.

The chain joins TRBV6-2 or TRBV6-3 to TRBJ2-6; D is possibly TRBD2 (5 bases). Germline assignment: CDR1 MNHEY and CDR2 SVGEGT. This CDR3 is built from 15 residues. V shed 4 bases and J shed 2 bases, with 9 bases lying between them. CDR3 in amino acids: CASSFTGTGANVLTF. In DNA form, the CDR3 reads TGTGCCAGCAGTTTTACGGGAACTGGGGCCAACGTCCTGACTTTC.

In DNA form, the CDR3 reads TGTGCCAGTAGTGACAGGAGGCCTAATGAAAAACTGTTTTTT. As protein: CASSDRRPNEKLFF. The J gene is TRBJ1-4, the V gene TRBV19, with a possible D match to TRBD1 (6 bases). CDR1 is LNHDA, CDR2 SQIVND, per germline (reference sequence). The V end lost 5 bases, the J end lost 3 bases, and 10 bases lay between the germline ends. The CDR3 consists of 14 residues.

CDR3 region: CASSPDRGLYTEAFF. The CDR3 nucleotides are TGTGCCAGCTCACCAGACAGGGGGCTCTACACTGAAGCTTTCTTT. The V and J genes are TRBV18 and TRBJ1-1; 10 bases align to TRBD1. V dropped 2 bases and J dropped 3; count of bases not matched to a gene: 3. The CDR3 spans 15 residues. Germline CDR1 is KGHSH and CDR2 is LQKENI.

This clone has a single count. The CDR3 loop reads CASAPVGRQGAVWEQYF. The CDR3 DNA reads as TGTGCCAGTGCCCCGGTGGGGCGACAGGGGGCTGTGTGGGAGCAGTACTTC. The V and J genes are TRBV19 and TRBJ2-7; 10 nucleotides line up with TRBD1. V shed 8 bases and J 7 bases; nucleotides not matched to a gene: 20. This CDR3 comprises 17 residues. Germline V gives CDR1 LNHDA, CDR2 SQIVND (reference sequence).

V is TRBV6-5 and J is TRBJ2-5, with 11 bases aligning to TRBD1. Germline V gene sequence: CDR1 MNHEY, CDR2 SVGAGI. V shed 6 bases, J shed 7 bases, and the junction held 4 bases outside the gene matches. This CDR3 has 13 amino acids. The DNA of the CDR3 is TGTGCCAGCAGATCCGGGACAGGGGGGACCCAGTACTTC. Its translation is CASRSGTGGTQYF.

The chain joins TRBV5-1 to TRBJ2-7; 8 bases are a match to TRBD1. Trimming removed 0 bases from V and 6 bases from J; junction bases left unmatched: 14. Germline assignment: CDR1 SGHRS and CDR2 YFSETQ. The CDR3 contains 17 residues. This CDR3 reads CASSLDGRGLDQGEQYF. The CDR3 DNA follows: TGCGCCAGCAGCTTGGATGGCAGGGGGCTAGATCAGGGCGAGCAGTACTTC. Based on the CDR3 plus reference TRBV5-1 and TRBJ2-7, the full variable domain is KAGVTQTPRYLIKTRGQQVTLSCSPISGHRSVSWYQQTPGQGLQFLFEYFSETQRNKGNFPGRFSGRQFSNSRSEMNVSTLELGDSALYLCASSLDGRGLDQGEQYFGPGTRLTVT.

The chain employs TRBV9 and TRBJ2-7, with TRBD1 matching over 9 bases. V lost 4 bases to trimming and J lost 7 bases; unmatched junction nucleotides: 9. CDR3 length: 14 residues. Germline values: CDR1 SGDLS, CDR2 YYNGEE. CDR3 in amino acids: CASSKRTGAGEQYF. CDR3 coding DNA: TGTGCCAGCAGCAAAAGGACAGGGGCCGGGGAGCAGTACTTC.

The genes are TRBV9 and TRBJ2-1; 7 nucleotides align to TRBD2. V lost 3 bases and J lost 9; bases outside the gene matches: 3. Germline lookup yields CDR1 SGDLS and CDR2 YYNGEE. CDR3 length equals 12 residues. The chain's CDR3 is CASSATSREQFF. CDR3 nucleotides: TGTGCCAGCAGCGCGACTAGCCGTGAGCAGTTCTTC.

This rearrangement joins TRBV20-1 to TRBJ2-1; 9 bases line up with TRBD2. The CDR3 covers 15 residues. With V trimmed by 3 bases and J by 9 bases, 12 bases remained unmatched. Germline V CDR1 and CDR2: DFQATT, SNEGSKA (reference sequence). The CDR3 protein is CSASSAQRGALEQFF. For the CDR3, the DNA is TGCAGTGCTAGTTCGGCCCAGCGGGGGGCCCTTGAGCAGTTCTTC.

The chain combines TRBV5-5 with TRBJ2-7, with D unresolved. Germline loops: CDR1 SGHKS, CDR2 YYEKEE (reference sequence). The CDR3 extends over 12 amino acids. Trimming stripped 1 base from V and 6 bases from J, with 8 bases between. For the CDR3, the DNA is TGTGCCAGCAGCTTGCAACAACCCGAGCAGTACTTC. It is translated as CASSLQQPEQYF.

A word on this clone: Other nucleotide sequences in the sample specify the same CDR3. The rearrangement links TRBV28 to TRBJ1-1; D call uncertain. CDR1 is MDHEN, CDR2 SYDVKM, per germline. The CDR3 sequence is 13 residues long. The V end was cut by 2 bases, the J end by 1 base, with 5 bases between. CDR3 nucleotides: TGTGCCAGCAGTTTAACACGGAACACTGAAGCTTTCTTT. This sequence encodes CASSLTRNTEAFF.

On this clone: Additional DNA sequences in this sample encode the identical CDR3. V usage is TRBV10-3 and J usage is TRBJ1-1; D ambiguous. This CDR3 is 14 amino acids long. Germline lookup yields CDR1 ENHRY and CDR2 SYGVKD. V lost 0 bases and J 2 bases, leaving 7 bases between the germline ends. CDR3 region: CAISESQSNTEAFF. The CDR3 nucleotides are TGTGCCATCAGTGAGTCTCAGTCTAACACTGAAGCTTTCTTT.

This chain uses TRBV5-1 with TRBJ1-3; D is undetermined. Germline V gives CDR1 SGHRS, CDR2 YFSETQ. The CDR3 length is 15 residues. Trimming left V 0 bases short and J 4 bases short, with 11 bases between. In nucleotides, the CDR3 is TGCGCCAGCAGCTTGGGGGCATCTGAAGGAAACACCATATATTTT. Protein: CASSLGASEGNTIYF.